These T cell receptor beta chains were read from a single sample in a study of T cells expressing NK-cell markers. TCRdb reprocessed the 5' RACE reads and stores each CDR3 protein as one record, lacking DNA. Recorded for this sample: some 410,000 distinct CDR3 sequences. Sequencing was performed on blood T cells: a sorted CD56 or NKG2C T cell subset, CD4+ or CD8+ T cells, or bulk PBMC T cells (not recorded which). These receptors all stem from a woman between 18 and 69 years old in good health. The CDR3 runs from the conserved cysteine through the conserved F or W. The order of the fields is J gene, V gene, CDR3 protein.

j_call: TRBJ2-7; v_call: TRBV6-2/TRBV6-3; cdr3_aa: CASSYPLRSGSPYEQYF
j_call: TRBJ2-1; v_call: TRBV7-6; cdr3_aa: CASSLAQKGQSGGRGVEQFF
j_call: TRBJ2-1; v_call: TRBV7-2; cdr3_aa: CASSAQAGEPSYNEQFF
j_call: TRBJ2-2; v_call: TRBV5-6; cdr3_aa: CASSLLRGPTGELFF
j_call: TRBJ1-6; v_call: TRBV28; cdr3_aa: CASSWAATGRNSPLHF
j_call: TRBJ2-3; v_call: TRBV29-1; cdr3_aa: CSVRKPPRDTQYF
j_call: TRBJ2-5; v_call: TRBV3-1; cdr3_aa: CASSQVYGGLGETQYF
j_call: TRBJ2-3; v_call: TRBV6-5; cdr3_aa: CASSTHLGGLAQGDTQYF
j_call: TRBJ1-1; v_call: TRBV5-5; cdr3_aa: CASSFVVHLGAFF
j_call: TRBJ1-3; v_call: TRBV5-1; cdr3_aa: CASRQGSGNTIYF
j_call: TRBJ2-7; v_call: TRBV12-3/TRBV12-4; cdr3_aa: CASSFFQGSNEQYF
j_call: TRBJ1-4; v_call: TRBV7-2; cdr3_aa: CASSLGDRKNEKLFF
j_call: TRBJ2-7; v_call: TRBV29-1; cdr3_aa: CSAGDSYEQYF
j_call: TRBJ2-5; v_call: TRBV29-1; cdr3_aa: CSARSGSGETQYF
j_call: TRBJ2-7; v_call: TRBV6-1; cdr3_aa: CASSGQGTYEQYF
j_call: TRBJ2-6; v_call: TRBV24-1; cdr3_aa: CATSDFKDPGANVLTF
j_call: TRBJ1-2; v_call: TRBV13; cdr3_aa: CASSLVSRGRFGYTF
j_call: TRBJ2-3; v_call: TRBV7-2; cdr3_aa: CASSRDRASTDTQYF
j_call: TRBJ2-2; v_call: TRBV4-2; cdr3_aa: CASTETGGTGELFF
j_call: TRBJ2-1; v_call: TRBV4-1; cdr3_aa: CASSQARGATKNEQFF
j_call: TRBJ2-7; v_call: TRBV18; cdr3_aa: CASSPPGHYEQYF
j_call: TRBJ2-3; v_call: TRBV20-1; cdr3_aa: CSTTGTRGADTQYF
j_call: TRBJ2-1; v_call: TRBV5-1; cdr3_aa: CASSLVVAGGPYEQFF
j_call: TRBJ2-1; v_call: TRBV4-2; cdr3_aa: CASSQGLAAPNEQFF
j_call: TRBJ1-4; v_call: TRBV20-1; cdr3_aa: CSARDLRPPEKLFF
j_call: TRBJ1-4; v_call: TRBV7-9; cdr3_aa: CASSLSSGSFEELFF
j_call: TRBJ2-1; v_call: TRBV5-1; cdr3_aa: CASSFLGEGSYNEQFF
j_call: TRBJ1-6; v_call: TRBV9; cdr3_aa: CASSVGTGEYSYNSPLHF
j_call: TRBJ2-1; v_call: TRBV28; cdr3_aa: CASSSARNLAVWYNEQFF
j_call: TRBJ1-5; v_call: TRBV12-3/TRBV12-4; cdr3_aa: CASTLQGHQPQHF
j_call: TRBJ2-5; v_call: TRBV6-2/TRBV6-3; cdr3_aa: CASTHPRARAQYF